This T cell receptor (beta chain) appears in the sequencing data of a study of CD8 T cells in Susac syndrome. RNA was extracted with the RNeasy kit, and a quantity of about 0.45 to 1 ug was reverse transcribed using random hexamers. Multiplex PCR with immunoSEQ amplified the TCR beta CDR3 across 54 Vbeta and 13 Jbeta. TCRdb re-called the immunoSEQ multiplex PCR reads with MiXCR, one entry per CDR3 protein. Among roughly 400,000 distinct CDR3 sequences listed, 85% were seen once. Sequencing targeted TCR beta in blood CD8+ and CD4+ T cells. The multiple sclerosis controls, all treatment-naive patients, had relapsing-remitting disease that was stable or active. Through negative isolation, CD4+ and CD8+ T cells were obtained, while TEMRA cells were enriched using FACS. The CDR3 is 18 residues long. After removal of 2 bases from V and 2 bases from J, the junction contained 13 bases not matched to a gene. In germline, CDR1 is MNHEY, CDR2 SMNVEV (reference sequence).

This sequence was found in a human donor with multiple sclerosis. The gene calls are TRBV27 and TRBJ1-2, with 8 bases aligning to TRBD1. Material for sequencing was CD8+ T cells from PBMCs. CDR3: CASSLTVQGASGNYGYTF. For the CDR3, the DNA is TGTGCCAGCAGTTTAACCGTCCAGGGGGCGAGTGGAAACTATGGCTACACCTTC.